Ten or more counts support the clone carrying this TCR beta chain. Its antigen is currently unknown. The authors amplified TCR beta CDR3 regions, and they did so from RNA transcripts for repertoire sequencing. First-round RT-PCR with HTBI primers preceded a second-round multiplex PCR. TCRdb reanalysed the multiplex PCR reads using MiXCR and keeps one entry per CDR3 protein. The repertoire has 500,000 to 700,000 distinct CDR3 sequences, 20% to 25% of them found once; the top ten carry more than 5.5%. This entry comes from a study of Graves' ophthalmopathy and Graves' hyperthyroidism. Study outcomes and limitations: Most expanded clonotypes in thyroid above 0.001 frequency also showed up in blood.

CDR3 length: 14 residues. Between the trimmed V and J ends, which lost 2 bases and 5 bases, there was a span of 10 bases. Germline loops: CDR1 SGHTA, CDR2 FQGNSA. The rearrangement joins TRBV7-2 to TRBJ1-5, with D possibly being TRBD1 (5 bases). The TCR sequence derives from a woman between 18 and 29 years old with stable Graves' hyperthyroidism. Some clones in this sample may be carry-over from other donors' samples. Sequencing was performed on peripheral blood. The CDR3 nucleotides read TGTGCCAGCAGCTTAAGGGCAGGGCATCAGCCCCAGCATTTT. This translates into CASSLRAGHQPQHF.